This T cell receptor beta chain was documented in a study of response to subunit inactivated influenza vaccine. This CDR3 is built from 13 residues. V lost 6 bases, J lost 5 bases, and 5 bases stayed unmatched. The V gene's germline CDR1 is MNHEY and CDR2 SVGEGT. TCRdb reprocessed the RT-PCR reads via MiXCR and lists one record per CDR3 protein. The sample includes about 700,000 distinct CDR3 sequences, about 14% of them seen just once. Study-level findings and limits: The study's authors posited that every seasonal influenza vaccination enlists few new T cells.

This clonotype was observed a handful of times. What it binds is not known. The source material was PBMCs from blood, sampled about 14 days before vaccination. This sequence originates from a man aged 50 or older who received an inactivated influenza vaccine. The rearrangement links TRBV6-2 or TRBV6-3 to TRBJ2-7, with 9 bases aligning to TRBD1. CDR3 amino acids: CASSGTGSNEQYF. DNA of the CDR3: TGTGCCAGCAGCGGGACAGGGTCGAACGAGCAGTACTTC.